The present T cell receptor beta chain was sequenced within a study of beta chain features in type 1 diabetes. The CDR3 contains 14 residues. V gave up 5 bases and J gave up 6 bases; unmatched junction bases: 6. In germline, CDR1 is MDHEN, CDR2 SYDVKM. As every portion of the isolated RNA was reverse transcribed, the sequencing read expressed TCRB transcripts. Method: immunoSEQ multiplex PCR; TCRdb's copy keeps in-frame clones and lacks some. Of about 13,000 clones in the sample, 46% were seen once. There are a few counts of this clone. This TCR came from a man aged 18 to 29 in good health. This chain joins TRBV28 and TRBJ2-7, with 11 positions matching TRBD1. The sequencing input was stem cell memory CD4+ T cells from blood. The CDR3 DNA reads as TGTGCCAGCAGTCGCCGGGACAGGGGGTTCGAGCAGTACTTC. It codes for CASSRRDRGFEQYF. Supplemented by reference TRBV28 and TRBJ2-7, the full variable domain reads DVKVTQSSRYLVKRTGEKVFLECVQDMDHENMFWYRQDPGLGLRLIYFSYDVKMKEKGDIPEGYSVSREKKERFSLILESASTNQTSMYLCASSRRDRGFEQYFGPGTRLTVT.